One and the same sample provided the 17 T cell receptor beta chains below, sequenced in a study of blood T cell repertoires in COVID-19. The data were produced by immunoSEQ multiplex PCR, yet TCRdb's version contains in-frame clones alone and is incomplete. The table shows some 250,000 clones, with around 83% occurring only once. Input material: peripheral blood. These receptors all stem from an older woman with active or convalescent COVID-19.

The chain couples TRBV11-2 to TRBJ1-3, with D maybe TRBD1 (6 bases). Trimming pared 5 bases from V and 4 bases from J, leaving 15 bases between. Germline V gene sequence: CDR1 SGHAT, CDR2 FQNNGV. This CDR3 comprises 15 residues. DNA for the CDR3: TGTGCCAGCAGCCCCTCGGGGGGGGCGGGAAACACCATATATTTT. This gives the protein CASSPSGGAGNTIYF.

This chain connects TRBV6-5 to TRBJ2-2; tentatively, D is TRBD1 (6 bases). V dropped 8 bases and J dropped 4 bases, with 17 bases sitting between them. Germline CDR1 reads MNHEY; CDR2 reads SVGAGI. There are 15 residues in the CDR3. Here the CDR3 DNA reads TGTGCCAGCGCCTATCAGGGGTCCCCCACCGGGGAGCTGTTTTTT. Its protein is CASAYQGSPTGELFF.

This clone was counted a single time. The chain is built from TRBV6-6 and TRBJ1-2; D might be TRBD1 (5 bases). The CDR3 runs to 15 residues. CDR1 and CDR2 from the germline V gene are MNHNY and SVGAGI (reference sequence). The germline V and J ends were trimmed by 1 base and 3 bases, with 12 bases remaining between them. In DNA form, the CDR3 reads TGTGCCAGCAGTTACTTAGAAGCGGGGGACTATGGCTACACCTTC. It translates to CASSYLEAGDYGYTF.

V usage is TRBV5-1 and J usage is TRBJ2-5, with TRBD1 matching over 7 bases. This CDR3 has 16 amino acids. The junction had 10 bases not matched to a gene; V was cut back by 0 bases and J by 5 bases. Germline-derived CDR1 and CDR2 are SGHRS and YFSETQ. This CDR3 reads CASSLARTGLGETQYF. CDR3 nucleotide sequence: TGCGCCAGCAGCTTGGCCAGGACAGGTCTCGGGGAGACCCAGTACTTC.

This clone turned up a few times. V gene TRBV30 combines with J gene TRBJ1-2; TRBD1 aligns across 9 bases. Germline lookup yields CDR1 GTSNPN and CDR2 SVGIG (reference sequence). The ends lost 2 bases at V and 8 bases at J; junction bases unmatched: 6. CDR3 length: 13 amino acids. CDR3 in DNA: TGTGCCTGGAGTATAGGACAGGGGCAAGGCTACACCTTC. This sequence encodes CAWSIGQGQGYTF.

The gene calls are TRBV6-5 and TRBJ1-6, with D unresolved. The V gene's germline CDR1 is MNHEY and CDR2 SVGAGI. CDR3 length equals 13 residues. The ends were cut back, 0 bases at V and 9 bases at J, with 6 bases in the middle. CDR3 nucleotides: TGTGCCAGCAGTTACTCTTCTACTTCACCCCTCCACTTT. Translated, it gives CASSYSSTSPLHF.

CDR3 DNA sequence: TGTGCCACTCCGGACAGAACCTATGGCTACACCTTC. Protein sequence: CATPDRTYGYTF. This chain uses TRBV12-3 or TRBV12-4 with TRBJ1-2, with D maybe TRBD1 (6 bases). This CDR3 comprises 12 residues. V lost 10 bases and J 4 bases, leaving 13 bases between the germline ends.

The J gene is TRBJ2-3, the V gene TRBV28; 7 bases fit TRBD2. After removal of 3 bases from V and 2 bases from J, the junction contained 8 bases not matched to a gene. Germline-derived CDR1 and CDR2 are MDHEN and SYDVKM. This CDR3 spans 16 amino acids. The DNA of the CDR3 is TGTGCCAGCAGTTTGGGAGGGGTCAGGTTCACAGATACGCAGTATTTT. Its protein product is CASSLGGVRFTDTQYF.

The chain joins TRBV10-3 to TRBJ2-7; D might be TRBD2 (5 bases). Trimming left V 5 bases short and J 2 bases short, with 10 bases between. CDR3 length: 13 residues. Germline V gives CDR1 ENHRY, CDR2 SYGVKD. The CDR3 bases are TGTGCCATCAGTCAGACGGGAACCTACGAGCAGTACTTC. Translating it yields CAISQTGTYEQYF.

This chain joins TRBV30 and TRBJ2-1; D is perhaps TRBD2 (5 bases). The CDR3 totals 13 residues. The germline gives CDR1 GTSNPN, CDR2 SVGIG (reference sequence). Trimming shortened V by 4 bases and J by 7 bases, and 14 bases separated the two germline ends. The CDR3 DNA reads TGTGCCTGGACGGTATCCGGGGAGAATGAGCAGTTCTTC. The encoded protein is CAWTVSGENEQFF.

The CDR3 DNA sequence: TGTGCCATCAGTGAGTCGGTCGGCGGGGGTCTCTACAATGAGCAGTTCTTC. It codes for CAISESVGGGLYNEQFF. V and J are TRBV10-3 and TRBJ2-1, with 7 bases aligning to TRBD2. Germline assignment: CDR1 ENHRY and CDR2 SYGVKD. This CDR3 is built from 17 residues. With 0 bases clipped from V and 3 bases from J, the junction kept 8 bases outside the gene matches.

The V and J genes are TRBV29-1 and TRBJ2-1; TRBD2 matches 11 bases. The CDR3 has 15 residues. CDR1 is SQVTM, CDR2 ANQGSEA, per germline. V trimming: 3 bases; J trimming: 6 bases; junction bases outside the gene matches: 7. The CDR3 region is CSVDGVAGGRNEQFF. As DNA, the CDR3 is TGCAGCGTTGATGGGGTAGCGGGGGGGCGCAATGAGCAGTTCTTC.

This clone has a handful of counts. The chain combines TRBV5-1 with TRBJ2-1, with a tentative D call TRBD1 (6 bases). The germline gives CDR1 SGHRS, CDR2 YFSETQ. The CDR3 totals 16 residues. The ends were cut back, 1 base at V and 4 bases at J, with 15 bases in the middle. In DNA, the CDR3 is TGCGCCAGCAGCTTGAGCCTTTCGGACAGTTACAATGAGCAGTTCTTC. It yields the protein CASSLSLSDSYNEQFF. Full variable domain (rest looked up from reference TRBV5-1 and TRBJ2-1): KAGVTQTPRYLIKTRGQQVTLSCSPISGHRSVSWYQQTPGQGLQFLFEYFSETQRNKGNFPGRFSGRQFSNSRSEMNVSTLELGDSALYLCASSLSLSDSYNEQFFGPGTRLTVL.

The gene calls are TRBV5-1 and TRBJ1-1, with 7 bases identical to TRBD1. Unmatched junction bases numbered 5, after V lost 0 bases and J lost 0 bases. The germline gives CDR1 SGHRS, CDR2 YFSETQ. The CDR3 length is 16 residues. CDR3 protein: CASSLGTRGLNTEAFF. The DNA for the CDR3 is TGCGCCAGCAGCTTGGGCACCAGGGGGTTGAACACTGAAGCTTTCTTT.

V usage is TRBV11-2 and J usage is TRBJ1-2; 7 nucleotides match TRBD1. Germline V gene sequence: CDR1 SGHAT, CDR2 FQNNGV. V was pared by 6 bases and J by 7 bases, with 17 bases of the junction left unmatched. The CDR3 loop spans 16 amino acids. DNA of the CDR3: TGTGCCAGCAGTCCGGTACAGGGGCGCCCCGGGTTTGGCTACACCTTC. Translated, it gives CASSPVQGRPGFGYTF.

The CDR3 coding sequence is TGTGCCAGCAGTGAAGCGGGTGGACAGTTACGCAGCAATCAGCCCCAGCATTTT. Translated: CASSEAGGQLRSNQPQHF. The chain recombines TRBV6-1 with TRBJ1-5, with D possibly being TRBD1 (6 bases). The V end lost 0 bases, the J end lost 1 base, and 16 bases lay between the germline ends. Germline V CDR1 and CDR2: MNHNS, SASEGT. This CDR3 region has 18 residues.

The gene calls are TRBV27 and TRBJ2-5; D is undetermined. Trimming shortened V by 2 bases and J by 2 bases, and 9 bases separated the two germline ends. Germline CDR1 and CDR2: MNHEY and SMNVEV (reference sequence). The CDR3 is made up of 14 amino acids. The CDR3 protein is CASSLSQNQETQYF. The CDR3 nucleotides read TGTGCCAGCAGTTTAAGTCAGAATCAAGAGACCCAGTACTTC.